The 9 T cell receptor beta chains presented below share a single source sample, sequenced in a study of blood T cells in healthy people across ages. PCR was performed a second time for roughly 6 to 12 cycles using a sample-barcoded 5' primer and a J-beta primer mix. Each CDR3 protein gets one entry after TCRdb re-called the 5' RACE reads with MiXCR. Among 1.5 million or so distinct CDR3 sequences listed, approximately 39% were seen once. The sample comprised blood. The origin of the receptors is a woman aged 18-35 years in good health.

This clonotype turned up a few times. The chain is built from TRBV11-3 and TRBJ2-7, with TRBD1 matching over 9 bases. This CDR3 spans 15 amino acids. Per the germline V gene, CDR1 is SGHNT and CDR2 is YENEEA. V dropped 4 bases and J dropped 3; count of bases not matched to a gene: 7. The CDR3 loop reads CASSSGQGRHYEQYF. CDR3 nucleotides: TGTGCCAGCAGCTCTGGACAGGGGCGACACTACGAGCAGTACTTC.

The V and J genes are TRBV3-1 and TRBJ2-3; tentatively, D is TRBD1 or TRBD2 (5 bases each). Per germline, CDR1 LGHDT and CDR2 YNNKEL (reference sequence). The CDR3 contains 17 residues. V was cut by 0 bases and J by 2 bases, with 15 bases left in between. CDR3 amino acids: CASSQESLRGTTDTQYF. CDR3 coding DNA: TGTGCCAGCAGCCAAGAGTCTTTGAGAGGGACCACAGATACGCAGTATTTT.

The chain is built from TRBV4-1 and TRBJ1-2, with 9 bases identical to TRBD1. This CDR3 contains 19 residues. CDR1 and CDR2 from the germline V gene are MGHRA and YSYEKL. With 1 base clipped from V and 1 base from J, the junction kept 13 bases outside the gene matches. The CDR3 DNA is TGCGCCAGCAGCCAAGGGAGGCGGGGACAGGGAACGGGTAACTATGGCTACACCTTC. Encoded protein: CASSQGRRGQGTGNYGYTF.

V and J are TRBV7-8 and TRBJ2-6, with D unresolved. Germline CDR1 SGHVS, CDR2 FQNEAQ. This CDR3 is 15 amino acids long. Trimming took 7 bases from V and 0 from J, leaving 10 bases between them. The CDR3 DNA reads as TGTGCCAGCATGGGCAGTCGCTCTGGGGCCAACGTCCTGACTTTC. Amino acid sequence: CASMGSRSGANVLTF.

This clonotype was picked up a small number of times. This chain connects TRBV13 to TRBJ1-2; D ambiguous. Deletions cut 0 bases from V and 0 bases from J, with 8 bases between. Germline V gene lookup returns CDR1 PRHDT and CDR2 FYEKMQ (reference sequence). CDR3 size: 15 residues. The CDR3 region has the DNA TGTGCCAGCAGCTTAGGCTCTTGGTCTAACTATGGCTACACCTTC. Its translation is CASSLGSWSNYGYTF.

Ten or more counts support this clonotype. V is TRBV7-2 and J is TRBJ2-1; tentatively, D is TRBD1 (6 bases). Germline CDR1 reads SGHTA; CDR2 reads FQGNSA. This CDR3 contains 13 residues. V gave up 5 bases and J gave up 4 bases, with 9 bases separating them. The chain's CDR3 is CASSPQGYNEQFF. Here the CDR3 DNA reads TGTGCCAGCAGCCCCCAGGGGTACAATGAGCAGTTCTTC.

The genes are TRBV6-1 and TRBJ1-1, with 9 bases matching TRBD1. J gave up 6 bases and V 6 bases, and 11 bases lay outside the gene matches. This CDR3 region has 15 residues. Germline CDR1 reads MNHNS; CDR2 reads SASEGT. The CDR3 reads CASRQGWTGVSEAFF. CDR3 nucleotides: TGTGCCAGCAGGCAAGGGTGGACAGGGGTGTCTGAAGCTTTCTTT.

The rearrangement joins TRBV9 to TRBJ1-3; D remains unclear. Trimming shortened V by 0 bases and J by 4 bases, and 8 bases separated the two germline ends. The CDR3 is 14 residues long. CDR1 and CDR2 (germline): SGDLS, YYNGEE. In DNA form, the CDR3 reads TGTGCCAGCAGCGTAGGGTCTTTCGGAAACACCATATATTTT. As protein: CASSVGSFGNTIYF.

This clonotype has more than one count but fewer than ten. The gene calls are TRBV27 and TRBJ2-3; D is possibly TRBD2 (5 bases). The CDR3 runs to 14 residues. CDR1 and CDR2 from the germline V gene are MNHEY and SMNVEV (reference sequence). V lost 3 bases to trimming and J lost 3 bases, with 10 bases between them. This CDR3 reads CASSFQGLTDTQYF. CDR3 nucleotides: TGTGCCAGCAGTTTCCAAGGACTGACAGATACGCAGTATTTT.